This entry lists 21 T cell receptor beta chains sequenced from one sample in a study of blood T cells in healthy people across ages. A second PCR of 7 to 11 cycles used a sample-barcoded 5' primer and a J-beta primer mix. A single record per CDR3 protein comes from TCRdb applying MiXCR to the 5' RACE reads. The profile shows about 970,000 distinct CDR3 sequences, roughly 51% of them singletons. Sequences were obtained from blood. The source of these receptors is a woman aged 55-70 years in good health.

This chain links TRBV20-1 with TRBJ2-1; 11 nucleotides match TRBD2. The CDR3 contains 15 residues. Germline-derived CDR1 and CDR2 are DFQATT and SNEGSKA (reference sequence). Germline trimming cut 6 bases from V and 7 bases from J; bases unmatched to any gene: 11. Here the CDR3 reads CSATPTSGRGNEQFF. CDR3 sequence (DNA): TGCAGTGCGACTCCCACTAGCGGGAGAGGAAATGAGCAGTTCTTC.

The gene calls are TRBV10-3 and TRBJ2-7; 11 nucleotides match TRBD2. The germline V gene encodes CDR1 ENHRY and CDR2 SYGVKD. V gave up 9 bases and J gave up 7 bases; unmatched junction bases: 5. This CDR3 is 12 amino acids long. CDR3 protein: CAITTSGSEQYF. For the CDR3, the DNA is TGTGCCATAACAACTAGCGGGAGTGAGCAGTACTTC.

The chain joins TRBV7-2 to TRBJ1-2; tentatively, D is TRBD1 (6 bases). The CDR3 totals 15 residues. The V end lost 1 base, the J end lost 2 bases, and 11 bases lay between the germline ends. CDR1 and CDR2 from the germline V gene are SGHTA and FQGNSA. The CDR3 DNA sequence: TGTGCCAGCAGCTTAGGGTCGGACAGAAACTATGGCTACACCTTC. Translated: CASSLGSDRNYGYTF.

Note on this clonotype: A read error may produce the germline difference seen at one junction end. The chain is built from TRBV24-1 and TRBJ2-3, with unresolved D. Germline loops: CDR1 KGHDR, CDR2 SFDVKD. The length of the CDR3 is 14 residues. CDR3 DNA sequence: TGTGCCGCCAGTGATAGCCGAGGTGGAGATACGCAGTATTTT. Its translation is CAASDSRGGDTQYF.

This clonotype was observed a few times. This chain links TRBV29-1 with TRBJ2-7; 7 positions match TRBD1. This CDR3 has 14 amino acids. After removal of 0 bases from V and 7 bases from J, the junction contained 9 bases not matched to a gene. Germline V CDR1 and CDR2: SQVTM, ANQGSEA. The CDR3, as DNA: TGCAGCGTTGAAGAAGGGGGCCCGCCGGAAGAGCAGTACTTC. It specifies CSVEEGGPPEEQYF.

This clonotype came up a few times. The V call is TRBV2, the J call TRBJ1-2, with TRBD1 as a possible D gene (6 bases). Trimming cost V 8 bases and J 0 bases, with 10 bases left between them. The CDR3 extends over 13 amino acids. The germline V gene has CDR1 SNHLY and CDR2 FYNNEI. The chain's CDR3 is CASRRGTNYGYTF. For the CDR3, the DNA is TGTGCCAGCCGCAGGGGAACTAACTATGGCTACACCTTC.

The table lists this clonotype with a few counts. V gene TRBV7-9 combines with J gene TRBJ2-5; no clear D gene. Deletions cut 1 base from V and 5 bases from J, with 14 bases between. This CDR3 contains 15 residues. Germline-derived CDR1 and CDR2 are SEHNR and FQNEAQ (reference sequence). The CDR3 bases are TGTGCCAGCAGCTTAGTCTCCGGACGTATCGAGACCCAGTACTTC. It yields the protein CASSLVSGRIETQYF. Together with reference TRBV7-9 and TRBJ2-5, the CDR3 gives the full variable domain: DTGVSQNPRHKITKRGQNVTFRCDPISEHNRLYWYRQTLGQGPEFLTYFQNEAQLEKSRLLSDRFSAERPKGSFSTLEIQRTEQGDSAMYLCASSLVSGRIETQYFGPGTRLLVL.

The chain links TRBV5-1 to TRBJ1-1; no firm D call. CDR3 length: 16 residues. Germline CDR1 is SGHRS and CDR2 is YFSETQ. V was pared by 0 bases and J by 0 bases, with 12 bases between. The CDR3 DNA reads TGCGCCAGCAGCTTGGGTGACTCGACTTTGAACACTGAAGCTTTCTTT. Translated, it gives CASSLGDSTLNTEAFF.

The table lists this clonotype with a few counts. The chain uses TRBV4-1 and TRBJ2-1; 8 bases align to TRBD2. Trimming at V came to 4 bases and at J to 5 bases, leaving 4 bases not matched to a gene. Germline values: CDR1 MGHRA, CDR2 YSYEKL. The CDR3 is made up of 14 amino acids. The CDR3 here is CASSLIAGNNEQFF. As DNA, the CDR3 is TGCGCCAGCAGCCTTATAGCGGGGAACAATGAGCAGTTCTTC.

This clonotype showed up just a few times. The rearrangement joins TRBV15 to TRBJ2-5, with TRBD1 matching 7 bases. Germline loops: CDR1 LNHNV, CDR2 YYDKDF (reference sequence). V shed 0 bases and J 3 bases; nucleotides not matched to a gene: 1. The CDR3 covers 14 residues. The CDR3 here is CATSRDQGEETQYF. The CDR3 region has the DNA TGTGCCACCAGCAGAGATCAGGGGGAAGAGACCCAGTACTTC.

Of note for this clonotype: Its ends do not fully match the called genes, so a read error is possible. The chain links TRBV15 to TRBJ2-7, with D unresolved. The end of the DNA fits TRBJ2-5 better, so the J call may be wrong. Looked up from germline, CDR1 is LNHNV and CDR2 is YYDKDF (reference sequence). The CDR3 is made up of 12 amino acids. CDR3 in DNA: TGCGCCACCAGCAGAGATCCCGGGACCCAGTACTTC. It translates to CATSRDPGTQYF.

V and J are TRBV4-1 and TRBJ2-7; no firm D call. V dropped 0 bases and J dropped 0 bases, with 12 bases sitting between them. The CDR3 is 16 residues long. The germline V gene encodes CDR1 MGHRA and CDR2 YSYEKL. The CDR3 sequence: CASSQEPAISSYEQYF. CDR3 coding DNA: TGCGCCAGCAGCCAAGAGCCAGCGATAAGCTCCTACGAGCAGTACTTC.

This chain's CDR3 is CASSQVGAGGRTGELFF. The CDR3 coding sequence is TGTGCCAGCAGCCAAGTGGGGGCAGGGGGCCGCACCGGGGAGCTGTTTTTT. This chain uses TRBV4-2 with TRBJ2-2; 8 bases align to TRBD1. V shed 1 base, J shed 4 bases, and the junction held 8 bases outside the gene matches. CDR3 size: 17 residues. Germline CDR1 reads LGHNA; CDR2 reads YNFKEQ.

This clonotype was found a few times. J is TRBJ1-2 and V is TRBV4-1; perhaps TRBD1 as D (5 bases). The CDR3 has 15 residues. V lost 2 bases, J lost 8 bases, and 18 bases lay in between. In germline, CDR1 is MGHRA, CDR2 YSYEKL. The CDR3, as DNA: TGCGCCAGCAGCCAACCTTCAGGGCGGGTACAGGGCTACACCTTC. Protein sequence: CASSQPSGRVQGYTF.

This clonotype was seen only a few times. The chain is built from TRBV28 and TRBJ2-7; TRBD1 agrees at 9 bases. Germline CDR1 and CDR2: MDHEN and SYDVKM. The V segment lost 4 bases and the J segment 3 bases; nucleotides outside the gene matches: 10. The CDR3 contains 16 residues. The CDR3 bases are TGTGCCAGCAGTTGGGGAACAGGGGGCCTGAACTACGAGCAGTACTTC. This codes for CASSWGTGGLNYEQYF.

The chain combines TRBV5-6 with TRBJ2-7; 7 bases are shared with TRBD2. This CDR3 spans 14 amino acids. Germline assignment: CDR1 SGHDT and CDR2 YYEEEE. Trimming cost V 4 bases and J 4 bases; bases outside gene matches: 8. CDR3 DNA: TGTGCCAGCAGCGTCGGCGGGAGAAAATACGAGCAGTACTTC. It is translated as CASSVGGRKYEQYF.

This chain links TRBV7-9 with TRBJ2-1; D call uncertain. The DNA end is more similar to TRBJ2-7, so the J call may be wrong. The CDR3 totals 15 residues. CDR1 and CDR2 (germline): SEHNR, FQNEAQ (reference sequence). CDR3 protein: CASSLERSSYNEQYF. The CDR3 DNA follows: TGTGCCAGCAGCTTAGAACGAAGCTCCTACAATGAGCAGTACTTC.

This clonotype is a singleton in its sample. The chain combines TRBV10-2 with TRBJ2-7; D is unresolved. The length of the CDR3 is 14 residues. Trimming stripped 2 bases from V and 2 bases from J, with 10 bases between. Germline assignment: CDR1 WSHSY and CDR2 SAAADI. Written as DNA, the CDR3 is TGCGCCAGCAGTGAGCGGTGGGGAACCTACGAGCAGTACTTC. It is translated as CASSERWGTYEQYF.

The V call is TRBV12-3 or TRBV12-4, the J call TRBJ2-1, with unresolved D. Deletions cut 2 bases from V and 8 bases from J, with 10 bases between. CDR3 size: 13 residues. For the CDR3, the DNA is TGTGCCAGCAGTTTACGGGCGCGAGATGAGCAGTTCTTC. Translation: CASSLRARDEQFF.

This chain links TRBV6-5 with TRBJ2-4; D unclear. The J call is in doubt because the DNA end fits TRBJ2-7 better. The germline CDR1 and CDR2 sequences are MNHEY and SVGAGI. This CDR3 has 12 amino acids. CDR3 nucleotide sequence: TGTGCCAGCAGCTACGACGGCTACGAGCAGTACTTC. This gives the protein CASSYDGYEQYF.

This clonotype was detected a few times. CDR3 in amino acids: CASSLFGVGGHQPQHF. CDR3 in DNA: TGTGCCAGCAGTTTATTCGGGGTGGGGGGGCATCAGCCCCAGCATTTT. This rearrangement joins TRBV12-3 or TRBV12-4 to TRBJ1-5; the D gene is possibly TRBD1 (6 bases). V was clipped by 2 bases and J by 5 bases, with 16 bases between them. CDR3 length: 16 residues.